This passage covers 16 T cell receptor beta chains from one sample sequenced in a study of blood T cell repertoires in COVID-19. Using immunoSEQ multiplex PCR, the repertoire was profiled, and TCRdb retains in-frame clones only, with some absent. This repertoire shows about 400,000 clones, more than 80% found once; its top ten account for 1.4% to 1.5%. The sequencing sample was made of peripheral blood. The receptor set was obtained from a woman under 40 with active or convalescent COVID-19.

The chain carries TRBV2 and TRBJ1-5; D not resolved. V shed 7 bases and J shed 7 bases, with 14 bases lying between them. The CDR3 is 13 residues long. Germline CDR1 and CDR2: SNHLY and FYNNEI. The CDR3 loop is CASTRGPGQPQHF. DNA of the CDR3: TGTGCCAGCACCCGGGGTCCGGGACAGCCCCAGCATTTT.

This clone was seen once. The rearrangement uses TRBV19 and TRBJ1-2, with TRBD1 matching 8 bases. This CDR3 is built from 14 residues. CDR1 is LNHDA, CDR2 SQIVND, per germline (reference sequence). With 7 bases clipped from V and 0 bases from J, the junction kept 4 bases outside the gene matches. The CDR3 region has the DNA TGTGCCAGTACCGGGGGACAGGCTAACTATGGCTACACCTTC. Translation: CASTGGQANYGYTF.

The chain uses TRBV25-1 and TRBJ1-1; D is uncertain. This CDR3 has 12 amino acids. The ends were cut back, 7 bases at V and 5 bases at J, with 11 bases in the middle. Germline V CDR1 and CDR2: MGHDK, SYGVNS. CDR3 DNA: TGTGCCAGCACCTCACGGTGGACTGAAGCTTTCTTT. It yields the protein CASTSRWTEAFF.

CDR3 residues: CASSQLKGGWGMNTEAFF. The CDR3 DNA reads as TGTGCCAGCAGCCAACTCAAAGGGGGTTGGGGGATGAACACTGAAGCTTTCTTT. This chain links TRBV7-2 with TRBJ1-1; D perhaps matches TRBD1 (6 bases). Trimming took 5 bases from V and 0 from J, leaving 22 bases between them. The CDR3 is 18 residues long. Germline CDR1 reads SGHTA; CDR2 reads FQGNSA.

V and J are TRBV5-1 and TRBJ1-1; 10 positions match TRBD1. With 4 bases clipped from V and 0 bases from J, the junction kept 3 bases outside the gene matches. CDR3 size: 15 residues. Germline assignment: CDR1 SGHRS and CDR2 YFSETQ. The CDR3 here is CASSPGQGMNTEAFF. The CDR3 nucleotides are TGCGCCAGCAGCCCGGGACAGGGGATGAACACTGAAGCTTTCTTT.

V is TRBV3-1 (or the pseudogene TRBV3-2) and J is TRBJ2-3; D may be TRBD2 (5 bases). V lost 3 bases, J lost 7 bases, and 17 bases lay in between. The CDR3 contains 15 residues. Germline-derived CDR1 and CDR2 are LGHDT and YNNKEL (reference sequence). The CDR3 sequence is CASSHLAEGGNTQYF. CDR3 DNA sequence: TGTGCCAGCAGCCATCTAGCCGAAGGTGGCAATACGCAGTATTTT.

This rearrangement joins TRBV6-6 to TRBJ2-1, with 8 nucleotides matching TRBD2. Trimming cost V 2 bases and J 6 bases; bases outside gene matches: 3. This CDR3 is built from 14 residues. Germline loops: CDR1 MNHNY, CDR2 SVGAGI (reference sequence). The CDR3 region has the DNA TGTGCCAGCAGTTACGCCCTAGCGGGCAATGAGCAGTTCTTC. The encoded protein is CASSYALAGNEQFF.

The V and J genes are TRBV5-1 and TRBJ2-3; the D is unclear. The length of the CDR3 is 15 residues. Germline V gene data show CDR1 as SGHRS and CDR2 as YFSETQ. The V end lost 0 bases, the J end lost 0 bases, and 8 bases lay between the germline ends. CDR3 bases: TGCGCCAGCAGCTTGGCCCCCGGGAGCACAGATACGCAGTATTTT. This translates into CASSLAPGSTDTQYF.

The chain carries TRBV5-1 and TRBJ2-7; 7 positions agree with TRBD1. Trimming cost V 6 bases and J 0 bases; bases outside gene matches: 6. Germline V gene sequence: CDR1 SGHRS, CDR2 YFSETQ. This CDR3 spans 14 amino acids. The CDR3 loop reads CASNEGDSSYEQYF. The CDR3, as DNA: TGCGCCAGCAATGAGGGGGACAGCTCCTACGAGCAGTACTTC.

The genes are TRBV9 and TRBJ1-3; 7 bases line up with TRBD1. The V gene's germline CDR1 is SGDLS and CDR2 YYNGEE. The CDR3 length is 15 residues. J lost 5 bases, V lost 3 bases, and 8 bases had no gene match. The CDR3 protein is CASSENDRVRNTIYF. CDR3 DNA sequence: TGTGCCAGCAGCGAGAATGACAGGGTCCGAAACACCATATATTTT.

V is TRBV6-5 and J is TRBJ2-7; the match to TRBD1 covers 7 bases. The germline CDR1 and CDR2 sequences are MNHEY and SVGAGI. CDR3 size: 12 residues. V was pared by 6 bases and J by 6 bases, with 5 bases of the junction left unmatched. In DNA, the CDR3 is TGTGCCAGCAGGAGCACAGGGGCCGAGCAGTACTTC. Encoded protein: CASRSTGAEQYF.

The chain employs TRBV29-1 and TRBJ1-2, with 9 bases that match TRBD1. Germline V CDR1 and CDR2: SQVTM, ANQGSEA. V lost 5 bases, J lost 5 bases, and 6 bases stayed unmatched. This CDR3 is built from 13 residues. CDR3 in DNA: TGCAGCGTTACGGACAGGGGCGGTTATGGCTACACCTTC. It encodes CSVTDRGGYGYTF.

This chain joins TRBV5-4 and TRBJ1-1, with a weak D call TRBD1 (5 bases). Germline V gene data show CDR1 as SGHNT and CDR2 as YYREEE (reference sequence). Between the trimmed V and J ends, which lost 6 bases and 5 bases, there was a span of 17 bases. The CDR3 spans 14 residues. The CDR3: CASTYDSIGTEAFF. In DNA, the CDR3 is TGTGCCAGCACCTATGACAGCATAGGGACTGAAGCTTTCTTT. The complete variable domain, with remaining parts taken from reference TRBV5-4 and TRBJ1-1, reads ETGVTQSPTHLIKTRGQQVTLRCSSQSGHNTVSWYQQALGQGPQFIFQYYREEENGRGNFPPRFSGLQFPNYSSELNVNALELDDSALYLCASTYDSIGTEAFFGQGTRLTVV.

The CDR3 sequence: CASSLRTGSPYEQYF. As DNA, the CDR3 is TGTGCCAGCAGCTTAAGGACAGGGTCGCCCTACGAGCAGTACTTC. The chain combines TRBV7-2 with TRBJ2-7, with 8 bases that match TRBD1. The V segment lost 2 bases and the J segment 2 bases; nucleotides outside the gene matches: 5. The CDR3 totals 15 residues. From germline, CDR1 is SGHTA and CDR2 FQGNSA. The full variable domain, in which reference TRBV7-2 and TRBJ2-7 provide the parts outside the CDR3, is GAGVSQSPSNKVTEKGKDVELRCDPISGHTALYWYRQSLGQGLEFLIYFQGNSAPDKSGLPSDRFSAERTGGSVSTLTIQRTQQEDSAVYLCASSLRTGSPYEQYFGPGTRLTVT.

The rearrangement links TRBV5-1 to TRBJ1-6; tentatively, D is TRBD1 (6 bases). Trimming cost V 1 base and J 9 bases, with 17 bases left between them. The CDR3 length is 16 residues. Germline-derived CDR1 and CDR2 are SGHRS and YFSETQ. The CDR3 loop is CASSLNRQAAPSPLHF. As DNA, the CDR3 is TGCGCCAGCAGCTTGAACCGACAGGCCGCTCCTTCACCCCTCCACTTT.

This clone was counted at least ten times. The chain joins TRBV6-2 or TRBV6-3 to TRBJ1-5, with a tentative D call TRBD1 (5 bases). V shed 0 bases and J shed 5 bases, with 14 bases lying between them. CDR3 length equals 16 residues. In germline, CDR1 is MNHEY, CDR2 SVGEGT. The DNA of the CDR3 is TGTGCCAGCAGTTACTCTGGACAAAAGACCTATCAGCCCCAGCATTTT. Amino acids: CASSYSGQKTYQPQHF.